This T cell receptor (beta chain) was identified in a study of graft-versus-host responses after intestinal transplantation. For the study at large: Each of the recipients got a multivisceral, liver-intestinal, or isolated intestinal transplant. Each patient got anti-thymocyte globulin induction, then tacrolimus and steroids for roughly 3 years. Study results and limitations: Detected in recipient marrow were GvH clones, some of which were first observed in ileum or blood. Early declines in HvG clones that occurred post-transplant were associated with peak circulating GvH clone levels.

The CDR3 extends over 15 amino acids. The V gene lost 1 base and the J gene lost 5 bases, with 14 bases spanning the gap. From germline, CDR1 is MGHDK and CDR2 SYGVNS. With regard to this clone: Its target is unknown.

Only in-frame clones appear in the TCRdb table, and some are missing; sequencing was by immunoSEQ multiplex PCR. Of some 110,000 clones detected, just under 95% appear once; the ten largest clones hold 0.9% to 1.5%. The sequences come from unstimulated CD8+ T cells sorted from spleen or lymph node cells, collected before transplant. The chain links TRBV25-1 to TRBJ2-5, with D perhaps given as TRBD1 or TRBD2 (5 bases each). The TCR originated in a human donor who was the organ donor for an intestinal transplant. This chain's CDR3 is CASSEWSDTGETQYF. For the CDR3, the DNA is TGTGCCAGCAGTGAATGGTCGGACACGGGGGAGACCCAGTACTTC.